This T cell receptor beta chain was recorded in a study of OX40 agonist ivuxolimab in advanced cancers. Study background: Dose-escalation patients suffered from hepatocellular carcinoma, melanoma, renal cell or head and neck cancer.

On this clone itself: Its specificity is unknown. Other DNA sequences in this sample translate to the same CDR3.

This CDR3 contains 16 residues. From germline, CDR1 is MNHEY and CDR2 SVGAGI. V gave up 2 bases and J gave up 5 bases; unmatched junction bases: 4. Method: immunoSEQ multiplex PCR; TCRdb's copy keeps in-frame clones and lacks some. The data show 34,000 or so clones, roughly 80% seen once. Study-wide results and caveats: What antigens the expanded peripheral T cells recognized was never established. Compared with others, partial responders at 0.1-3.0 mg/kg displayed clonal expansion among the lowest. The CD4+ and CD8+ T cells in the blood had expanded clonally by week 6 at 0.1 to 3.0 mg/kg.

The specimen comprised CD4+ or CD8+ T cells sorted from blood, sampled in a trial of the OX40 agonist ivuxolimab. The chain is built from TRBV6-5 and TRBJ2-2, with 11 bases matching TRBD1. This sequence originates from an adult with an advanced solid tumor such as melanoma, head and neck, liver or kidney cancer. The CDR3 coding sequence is TGTGCCAGCAGTTACGGGACAGGGGGTTTGACCGGGGAGCTGTTTTTT. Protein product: CASSYGTGGLTGELFF.